These 11 T cell receptor beta chains share one sample of origin, sequenced in a study of naive and memory T cell subsets. Both TRBC1 and TRBC2 were covered by a beta constant-region primer of two equimolar oligonucleotides. TCRdb recomputed calls from the UMI-ligation and nested PCR reads with MiXCR, one row per CDR3 protein. Here the sample spans tens of thousands of distinct CDR3 sequences, over 10% being singletons. The specimen was central memory CD4+ T cells from blood. All receptors come from a human donor in good health.

This clonotype was seen only a few times. The rearrangement uses TRBV20-1 and TRBJ2-1; the match to TRBD2 covers 11 bases. The CDR3 sequence is 15 residues long. Germline CDR1 DFQATT, CDR2 SNEGSKA (reference sequence). J lost 8 bases, V lost 1 base, and 7 bases had no gene match. CDR3 protein: CSARVTSGSLDEQFF. The CDR3 coding sequence is TGCAGTGCTAGAGTCACTAGCGGGAGTTTAGATGAGCAGTTCTTC.

The chain joins TRBV18 to TRBJ2-7, with TRBD2 as a possible D gene (6 bases). V shed 3 bases and J shed 2 bases, with 14 bases lying between them. The CDR3 contains 15 residues. Germline V lookup: CDR1 KGHSH, CDR2 LQKENI. The CDR3: CASSPYSGATYEQYF. The CDR3 region has the DNA TGTGCCAGCTCACCGTACTCGGGAGCCACCTACGAGCAGTACTTC.

This clonotype came up a few times. DNA for the CDR3: TGCAGTGCTAGAGCAAGGTACACCGGGGAGCTGTTTTTT. It yields the protein CSARARYTGELFF. The chain combines TRBV20-1 with TRBJ2-2; D is undetermined. V lost 1 base and J lost 3, with 6 bases in between. CDR1 DFQATT and CDR2 SNEGSKA come from the germline V gene (reference sequence). This CDR3 region has 13 residues.

The chain is built from TRBV11-2 and TRBJ2-1; 9 bases match TRBD2. The CDR3 extends over 20 amino acids. The germline CDR1 and CDR2 sequences are SGHAT and FQNNGV. J gave up 1 base and V 1 base, and 14 bases lay outside the gene matches. This chain's CDR3 is CASSLGGRGGRAFSYNEQFF. CDR3 nucleotides: TGTGCCAGCAGCTTAGGCGGCAGGGGCGGGAGGGCCTTTTCCTACAATGAGCAGTTCTTC.

In this sample, this clonotype turned up a few times. The chain joins TRBV4-1 to TRBJ2-1, with TRBD2 matching 8 bases. The CDR3 contains 16 residues. J was trimmed by 3 bases and V by 6 bases; bases with no gene match: 10. CDR1 MGHRA and CDR2 YSYEKL come from the germline V gene. CDR3 sequence: CASRLGLAEVYNEQFF. DNA of the CDR3: TGCGCCAGCAGACTCGGACTAGCAGAAGTCTACAATGAGCAGTTCTTC.

This sequence joins TRBV19 and TRBJ2-5; tentative D call: TRBD1 (6 bases). This CDR3 contains 14 residues. Trimming cost V 5 bases and J 2 bases, with 12 bases left between them. Germline V lookup: CDR1 LNHDA, CDR2 SQIVND (reference sequence). The CDR3 loop reads CASSRQAQQETQYF. The DNA for the CDR3 is TGTGCCAGTAGTCGACAGGCGCAACAAGAGACCCAGTACTTC.

This clonotype was counted a few times. The V call is TRBV7-2, the J call TRBJ2-5; 9 bases are shared with TRBD1. CDR3 length: 16 amino acids. Germline assignment: CDR1 SGHTA and CDR2 FQGNSA. Unmatched junction bases numbered 4, after V lost 1 base and J lost 1 base. The CDR3 nucleotides are TGTGCCAGCAGCTTAGTGGACAGGGGATTCCAAGAGACCCAGTACTTC. It codes for CASSLVDRGFQETQYF.

This clonotype was seen at least ten times. This chain joins TRBV5-1 and TRBJ2-3; the match to TRBD1 covers 7 bases. CDR1 and CDR2 from the germline V gene are SGHRS and YFSETQ. The length of the CDR3 is 17 residues. The V and J ends lost 4 bases and 1 base, in that order; junction bases with no gene match: 12. The CDR3 DNA sequence: TGCGCCAGCAGCGCCCGCCCTGGGCAGGGGGGCACAGATACGCAGTATTTT. It codes for CASSARPGQGGTDTQYF.

The J gene is TRBJ2-1, the V gene TRBV24-1; 9 bases match TRBD2. The junction had 4 bases not matched to a gene; V was cut back by 8 bases and J by 6 bases. Germline V lookup: CDR1 KGHDR, CDR2 SFDVKD. CDR3 size: 13 residues. This CDR3 is CATKAGGTNEQFF. The CDR3 DNA follows: TGTGCCACCAAGGCGGGAGGGACCAATGAGCAGTTCTTC.

Worth noting for this clonotype: A much larger clone lies one base from this, so it may be a read error. As the CDR3 is not closed by the conserved phenylalanine or tryptophan, this likely results from a read error. DNA of the CDR3: TGCAGTGCAACCTCTTCAGTGGGACTAGCGGGTAACAATGAGCAGTTCTCC. This gives the protein CSATSSVGLAGNNEQFS. V usage is TRBV20-1 and J usage is TRBJ2-1; 12 bases are a match to TRBD2. V gave up 6 bases and J gave up 5 bases; unmatched junction bases: 14. This CDR3 is built from 17 residues. Germline V gene lookup returns CDR1 DFQATT and CDR2 SNEGSKA (reference sequence).

This clonotype was picked up many times. The rearrangement links TRBV29-1 to TRBJ1-2, with 9 positions matching TRBD1. The CDR3 is 13 amino acids. The germline gives CDR1 SQVTM, CDR2 ANQGSEA. V gave up 7 bases and J gave up 0 bases; unmatched junction bases: 3. The CDR3 here is CSAGQGTNYGYTF. CDR3 in DNA: TGCAGCGCTGGACAGGGGACTAACTATGGCTACACCTTC.